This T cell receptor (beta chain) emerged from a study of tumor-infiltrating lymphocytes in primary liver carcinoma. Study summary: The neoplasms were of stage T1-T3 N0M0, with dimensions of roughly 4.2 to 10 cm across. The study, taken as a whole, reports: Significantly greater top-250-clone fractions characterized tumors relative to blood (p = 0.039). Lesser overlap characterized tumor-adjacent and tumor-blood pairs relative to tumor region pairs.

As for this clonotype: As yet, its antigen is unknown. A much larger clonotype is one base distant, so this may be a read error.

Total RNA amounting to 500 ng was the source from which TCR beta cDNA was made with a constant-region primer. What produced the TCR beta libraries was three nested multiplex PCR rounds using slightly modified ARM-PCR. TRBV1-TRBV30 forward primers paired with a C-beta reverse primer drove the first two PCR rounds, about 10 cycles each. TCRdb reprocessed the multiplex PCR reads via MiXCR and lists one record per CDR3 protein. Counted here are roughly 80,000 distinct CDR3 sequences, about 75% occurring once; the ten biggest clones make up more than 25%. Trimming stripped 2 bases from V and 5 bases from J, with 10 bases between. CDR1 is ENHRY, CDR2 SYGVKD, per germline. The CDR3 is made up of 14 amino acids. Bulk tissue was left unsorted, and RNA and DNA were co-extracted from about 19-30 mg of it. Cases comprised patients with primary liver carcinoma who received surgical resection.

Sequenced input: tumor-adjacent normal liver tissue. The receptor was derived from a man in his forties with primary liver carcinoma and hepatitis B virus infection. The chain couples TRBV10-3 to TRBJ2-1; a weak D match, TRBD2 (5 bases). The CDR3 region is CAISEASMDNEQFF. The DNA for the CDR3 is TGTGCCATCAGTGAGGCTAGCATGGACAATGAGCAGTTCTTC.